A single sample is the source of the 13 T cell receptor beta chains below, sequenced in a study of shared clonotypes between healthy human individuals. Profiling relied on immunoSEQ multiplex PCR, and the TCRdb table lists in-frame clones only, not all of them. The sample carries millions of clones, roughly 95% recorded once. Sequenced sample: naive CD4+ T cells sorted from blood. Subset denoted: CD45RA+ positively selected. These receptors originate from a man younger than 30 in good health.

The CDR3, as DNA: TGTGCCATCAACTCGCTAGCGGGTCCAAACACCGGGGAGCTGTTTTTT. Translating gives CAINSLAGPNTGELFF. The gene calls are TRBV7-9 and TRBJ2-2, with 8 bases aligning to TRBD2. V was pared by 10 bases and J by 2 bases, with 12 bases of the junction left unmatched. The CDR3 extends over 16 amino acids. Per the germline V gene, CDR1 is SEHNR and CDR2 is FQNEAQ (reference sequence).

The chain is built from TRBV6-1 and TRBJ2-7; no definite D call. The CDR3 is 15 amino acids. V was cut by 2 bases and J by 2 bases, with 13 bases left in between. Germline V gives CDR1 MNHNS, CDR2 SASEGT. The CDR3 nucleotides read TGTGCCAGCAGTGAAATCCCCATTGCACCCTACGAGCAGTACTTC. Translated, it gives CASSEIPIAPYEQYF.

The CDR3 loop is CASSPSGPQIAEAFF. The CDR3 bases are TGTGCCAGCAGCCCTTCGGGTCCTCAGATCGCTGAAGCTTTCTTT. The V call is TRBV7-9, the J call TRBJ1-1; D unresolved. From germline, CDR1 is SEHNR and CDR2 FQNEAQ (reference sequence). The CDR3 loop spans 15 amino acids. Trimming shortened V by 5 bases and J by 6 bases, and 19 bases separated the two germline ends. The whole variable domain, remainder taken from reference TRBV7-9 and TRBJ1-1, is DTGVSQNPRHKITKRGQNVTFRCDPISEHNRLYWYRQTLGQGPEFLTYFQNEAQLEKSRLLSDRFSAERPKGSFSTLEIQRTEQGDSAMYLCASSPSGPQIAEAFFGQGTRLTVV.

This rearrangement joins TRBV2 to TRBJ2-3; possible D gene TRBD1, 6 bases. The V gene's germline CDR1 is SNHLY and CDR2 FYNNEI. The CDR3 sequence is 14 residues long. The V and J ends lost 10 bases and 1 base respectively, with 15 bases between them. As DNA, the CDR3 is TGTGCCACCGAGCAGGGGCGCGGCACAGATACGCAGTATTTT. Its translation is CATEQGRGTDTQYF. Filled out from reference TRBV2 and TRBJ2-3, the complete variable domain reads EPEVTQTPSHQVTQMGQEVILRCVPISNHLYFYWYRQILGQKVEFLVSFYNNEISEKSEIFDDQFSVERPDGSNFTLKIRSTKLEDSAMYFCATEQGRGTDTQYFGPGTRLTVL.

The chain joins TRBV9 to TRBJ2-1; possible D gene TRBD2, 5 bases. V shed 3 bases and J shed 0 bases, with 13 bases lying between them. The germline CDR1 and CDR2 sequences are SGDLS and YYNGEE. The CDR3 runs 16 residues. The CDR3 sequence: CASSAGSPSSYNEQFF. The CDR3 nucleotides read TGTGCCAGCAGCGCGGGGAGTCCGAGCTCCTACAATGAGCAGTTCTTC.

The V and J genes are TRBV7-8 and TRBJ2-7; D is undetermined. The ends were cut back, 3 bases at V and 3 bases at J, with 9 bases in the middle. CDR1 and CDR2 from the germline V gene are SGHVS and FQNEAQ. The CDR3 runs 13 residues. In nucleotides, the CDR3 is TGTGCCAGCAGCTTCACCGATGGCTACGAGCAGTACTTC. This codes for CASSFTDGYEQYF.

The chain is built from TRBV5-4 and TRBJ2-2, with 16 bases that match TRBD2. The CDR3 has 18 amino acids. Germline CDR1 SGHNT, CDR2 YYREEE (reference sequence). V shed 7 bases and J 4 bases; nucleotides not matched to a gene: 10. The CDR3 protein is CASGPGLAGGLVTGELFF. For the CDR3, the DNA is TGTGCCAGCGGACCGGGACTAGCGGGAGGGCTCGTCACCGGGGAGCTGTTTTTT.

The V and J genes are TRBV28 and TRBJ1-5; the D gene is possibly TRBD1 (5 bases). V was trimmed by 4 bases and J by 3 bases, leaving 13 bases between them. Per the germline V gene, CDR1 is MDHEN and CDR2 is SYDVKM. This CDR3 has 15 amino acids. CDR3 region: CASSSPRGHNQPQHF. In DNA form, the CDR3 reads TGTGCCAGCAGTTCCCCCCGGGGCCACAATCAGCCCCAGCATTTT.

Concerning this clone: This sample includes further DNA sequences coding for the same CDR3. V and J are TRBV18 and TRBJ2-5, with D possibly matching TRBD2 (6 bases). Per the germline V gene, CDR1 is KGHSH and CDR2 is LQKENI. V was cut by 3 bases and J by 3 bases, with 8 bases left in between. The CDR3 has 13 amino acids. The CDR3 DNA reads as TGTGCCAGCTCACCTGGCGGGAAAGAGACCCAGTACTTC. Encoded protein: CASSPGGKETQYF.

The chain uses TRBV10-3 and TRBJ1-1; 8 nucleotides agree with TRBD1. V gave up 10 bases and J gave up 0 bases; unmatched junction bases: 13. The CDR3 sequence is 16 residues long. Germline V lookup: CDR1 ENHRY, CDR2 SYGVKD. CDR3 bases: TGTGCCACCATAACAGGGGGTCTAGGGATGAACACTGAAGCTTTCTTT. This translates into CATITGGLGMNTEAFF.

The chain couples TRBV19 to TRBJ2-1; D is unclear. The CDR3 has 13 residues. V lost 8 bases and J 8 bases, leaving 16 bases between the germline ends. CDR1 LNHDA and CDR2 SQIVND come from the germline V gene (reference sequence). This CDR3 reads CASSSLLLHEQFF. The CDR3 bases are TGTGCCAGTTCCTCCCTACTCCTCCATGAGCAGTTCTTC.

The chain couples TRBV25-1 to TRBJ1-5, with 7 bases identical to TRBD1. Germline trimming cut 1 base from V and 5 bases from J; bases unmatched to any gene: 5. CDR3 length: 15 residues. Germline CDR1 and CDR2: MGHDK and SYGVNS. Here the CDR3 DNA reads TGTGCCAGCAGTGAATTAAGGGGGCGGTATCAGCCCCAGCATTTT. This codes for CASSELRGRYQPQHF.

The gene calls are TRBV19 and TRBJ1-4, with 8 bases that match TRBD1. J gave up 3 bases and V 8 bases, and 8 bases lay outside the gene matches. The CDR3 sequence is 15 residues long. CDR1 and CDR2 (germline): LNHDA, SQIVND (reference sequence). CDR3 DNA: TGTGCCAGTTCCCAGGGGGCCTTGGCTAATGAAAAACTGTTTTTT. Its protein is CASSQGALANEKLFF.